This T cell receptor beta chain derives from a study of T cell responses to AZD1222 COVID-19 vaccine. Study results and caveats: Reports indicate that nearly half of spike-specific TCRs are directed at unmutated variant regions.

Only in-frame clones appear in the TCRdb table, and some are missing; sequencing was by immunoSEQ multiplex PCR. This sample has about 70,000 clones, with nearly 90% found just once. As concerns this clone: Antigen unknown.

The CDR3 spans 12 residues. The germline gives CDR1 LGHDT, CDR2 YNNKEL (reference sequence). V was shortened by 1 base and J by 9 bases, with 9 bases between the two germline ends. The sample here was peripheral blood, taken on day 0 of MenACWY control vaccination. This TCR came from an adult in good health. The chain couples TRBV3-1 (or the pseudogene TRBV3-2) to TRBJ1-2; tentative D call: TRBD1 (6 bases). Written as DNA, the CDR3 is TGTGCCAGCAGCCAAGGGGGGCACCGCTACACCTTC. Translation: CASSQGGHRYTF.